This T cell receptor (beta chain) was observed in a study of T cells in localized non-small cell lung cancer (dated by TCRdb to about 2020). The study in broad terms: The study examined T cell repertoires in 200 to 300 patients with early-stage NSCLC and compared tumors with uninvolved tumor-adjacent lungs. NSCLC patients had a mean age of approximately 70 years, and around 140 were male and 107 female. The cohort comprised 200 to 300 treatment-naïve NSCLC patients with resected, localized lung tumors.

Beyond this particular receptor, the publication reports: A median of about 55 of the top 100 tumor clones were detected in paired uninvolved adjacent lung, and 25 to 35 of these tumor clones were also found among the top 100 clones of the paired uninvolved adjacent lung. The highest T cell clonality was observed in uninvolved tumor-adjacent lung, where clonality exceeded that of tumor, suggesting that antigenic responses were more focused in uninvolved tumor-adjacent lung. Longer overall survival was associated with higher blood T cell density, whereas shorter survival was associated with higher adjacent-lung clonality. Because multi-region tumor sequencing was not done, intratumor heterogeneity could not be ruled out. Because the study design was exploratory, TCR variables were selected using unadjusted p-values without false-discovery rate correction.

Notes on this clone: Its target antigen remains unknown. No per-base quality is available; no much larger clone lies one base away.

The germline V and J ends show losses of 4 bases and 4 bases respectively, and no gene match explains 8 bases of the junction. Measured from the cysteine to the phenylalanine, the CDR3 is 16 residues long. Only the CDR3 part of the read is kept: 48 bases, read in frame from the first base. According to the germline V gene, CDR1 reads MNHNS and CDR2 reads SASEGT. At diagnosis, tumor, uninvolved tumor-adjacent lung and peripheral blood were collected and then preserved as a mix of FFPE and fresh-frozen material. For TCR repertoire profiling, the blood samples were analyzed as peripheral blood mononuclear cells. The immunoSEQ Assay was used to sequence TCR beta CDR3 regions from DNA. In the authors' own workflow: T cell density was computed as TCR beta template counts normalized to usable DNA estimated by amplifying housekeeping genes. Richness was estimated using the preseqR package, with extrapolation to 400,000 templates for PBMC samples and to 120,000 templates for tissue samples. Clonality was defined as one minus Pielou's evenness. Tissue-enriched TCRs were identified through differential abundance testing performed on productive amino-acid clonotypes, with a minimum total count of 5 and an alpha of 0.1. The Jaccard Index and the Morisita Overlap Index were used to quantify repertoire overlap between compartments. GLIPH clustered TCR beta CDR3s with public tetramer-defined viral CDR3s; viral motifs required at least three viral sequences plus V-gene enrichment. TCRdb took over this immuneACCESS table, retaining in-frame rearrangements with V and J assigned. Such tables are incomplete; in checked studies, under half of the missing clones stem from an unresolved V gene, and the remainder is unexplained. D and trimming were read from the DNA, whereas the V and J calls and clone size are those reported in that table. A total of tens of thousands of clones appear in this sample, about 88% of them only once. The ten largest make up 20% to 25% of the sample.

The chain was built from TRBV6-1 and TRBJ1-1; 11 middle bases align to TRBD1. The clonotype was recovered from a woman aged 35 to 70 with stage I squamous cell lung carcinoma. This sample comprised peripheral blood, obtained before any cancer treatment. The CDR3 reads as follows: CASSGWDRGTGTEAFF. The nucleotide sequence is TGTGCCAGCAGTGGTTGGGACAGGGGGACGGGCACTGAAGCTTTCTTT.